The rows below give T cell receptor beta chains drawn from one sample of a study of T cell responses to AZD1222 COVID-19 vaccine. Profiling relied on immunoSEQ multiplex PCR, and the TCRdb table lists in-frame clones only, not all of them. The data hold fewer than 200,000 clones, with about 91% observed a single time. Sequences were derived from peripheral blood, sampled 28 days after the second AZD1222 dose. These receptors all stem from an adult who received the AZD1222 COVID-19 vaccine. Each CDR3 is given with its conserved first and last residue. D genes are given only for firm matches. Where a row states a size, it is once, few, many or the class of an expanded clone; other rows omit it.

length	J	V	D	size	DNA	CDR3
12	TRBJ2-7	TRBV6-2/TRBV6-3	NA	NA	TGTGCCAGCAGTCTCACGGCCTACGAGCAGTACTTC	CASSLTAYEQYF
14	TRBJ1-1	TRBV11-1	NA	NA	TGTGCCAGCAGCTTTAATAACTTAAGGACGGGGGCTTTCTTT	CASSFNNLRTGAFF
14	TRBJ1-1	TRBV19	TRBD1	NA	TGTGCCAGTAGTATTCCCGGGACAGGGATTGAAGCTTTCTTT	CASSIPGTGIEAFF
14	TRBJ1-1	TRBV19	TRBD1	NA	TGTGCCAGTAGTATGGACAGGGGGCTTACTGAAGCTTTCTTT	CASSMDRGLTEAFF
15	TRBJ1-1	TRBV3-1/TRBV3-2	NA	once	TGTGCCAGCAGCCCCGGGACGGACATGAACACTGAAGCTTTCTTT	CASSPGTDMNTEAFF
14	TRBJ1-2	TRBV6-5	TRBD1	NA	TGTGCCAGCAGTCGAACCGGGACAGCCTATGGCTACACCTTC	CASSRTGTAYGYTF
18	TRBJ1-5	TRBV4-3	TRBD1	NA	TGCGCCAGCAGCCAAGACCGGACAGGGAGGACTAGCAATCAGCCCCAGCATTTT	CASSQDRTGRTSNQPQHF
13	TRBJ1-2	TRBV19	NA	NA	TGTGCCAGTAGTATCGCTGGGGTAGGTGGCTACACCTTC	CASSIAGVGGYTF
13	TRBJ2-1	TRBV24-1	TRBD2	NA	TGTGCCACCTCTAGCGGGGGGCGGGGTGAGCAGTTCTTC	CATSSGGRGEQFF
12	TRBJ1-1	TRBV12-3/TRBV12-4	NA	NA	TGTGCCAGCAGCTTCGACAGTTACAATGGTTTCTTT	CASSFDSYNGFF
16	TRBJ2-3	TRBV19	NA	NA	TGTGCCAGTAGTAATAGGCTTCCTACTAGCACAGATACGCAGTATTTT	CASSNRLPTSTDTQYF
18	TRBJ2-3	TRBV5-1	NA	NA	TGCGCCAGCAGCTTGATGCCGGCCGGGACGCCTAGCACAGATACGCAGTATTTT	CASSLMPAGTPSTDTQYF
15	TRBJ1-1	TRBV28	NA	NA	TGTGCCAGCAGTTCGACCGGGGGCTGGTACACTGAAGCTTTCTTT	CASSSTGGWYTEAFF
13	TRBJ2-7	TRBV19	NA	once	TGTGCCAGTAGTATTGGCAGTCCCTACGAGCAGTACTTC	CASSIGSPYEQYF
15	TRBJ1-3	TRBV9	NA	NA	TGTGCCAGCAGCGGCCAGGGACTTTCTGGAAACACCATATATTTT	CASSGQGLSGNTIYF
12	TRBJ1-1	TRBV7-8	NA	NA	TGTGCCAGCAGCCCCGTCGCAGGTGAAGCTTTCTTT	CASSPVAGEAFF
19	TRBJ1-5	TRBV9	TRBD1	few	TGTGCCAGCAGCGTACCGGAACCGGGACAGGTTTTACAAAATCAGCCCCAGCATTTT	CASSVPEPGQVLQNQPQHF
18	TRBJ2-3	TRBV5-1	TRBD2	NA	TGCGCCAGCAGCCCGGGACTAGCGGGGGGCACTAGCACAGATACGCAGTATTTT	CASSPGLAGGTSTDTQYF
16	TRBJ1-2	TRBV2	TRBD1	few	TGTGCCAGGCCCGGGGAGGGGGCTCAGCGCGGCTATGGCTACACCTTC	CARPGEGAQRGYGYTF
15	TRBJ1-4	TRBV9	NA	once	TGTGCCAGCAGCGTAGTCGCAGGGGCGGGGGAAAAACTGTTTTTT	CASSVVAGAGEKLFF
17	TRBJ2-5	TRBV9	TRBD2	NA	TGTGCCAGCAGCGTAACTAGCGGGGCCCTTCCCTCGGAGACCCAGTACTTC	CASSVTSGALPSETQYF
15	TRBJ2-7	TRBV5-1	NA	NA	TGCGCCAGCAGCTTGGGGGTCTCCGGGGATTACGAGCAGTACTTC	CASSLGVSGDYEQYF
15	TRBJ2-7	TRBV7-2	NA	NA	TGTGCCAGCAGGCCCGGAGGGGGGCAGTCAGGCGAGCAGTACTTC	CASRPGGGQSGEQYF
15	TRBJ2-5	TRBV5-1	NA	NA	TGCGCCAGCAGCAGAACCGGGACATTTCAAGAGACCCAGTACTTC	CASSRTGTFQETQYF
13	TRBJ2-7	TRBV12-3/TRBV12-4	NA	NA	TGTGCCAGCAGTACGACGTCAACCTACGAGCAGTACTTC	CASSTTSTYEQYF
14	TRBJ2-1	TRBV7-8	TRBD1	NA	TGTGCCAGCATTACCGGGACAGTGTACAATGAGCAGTTCTTC	CASITGTVYNEQFF
13	TRBJ1-5	TRBV30	NA	NA	TGTGCCTGGAGCGAAGGGGACGGGCAGCCCCAGCATTTT	CAWSEGDGQPQHF
13	TRBJ1-4	TRBV7-2	NA	NA	TGTGCCAGCAGCTCGAACAGGGTAGAAAAACTGTTTTTT	CASSSNRVEKLFF
15	TRBJ2-7	TRBV28	NA	NA	TGTGCCAGCAGTTTGGGGGGGGCGCGAATCTACGAGCAGTACTTC	CASSLGGARIYEQYF
13	TRBJ1-6	TRBV5-6	NA	NA	TGTGCCAGCAGCTTGACGGAAAATTCACCCCTCCACTTT	CASSLTENSPLHF
15	TRBJ2-5	TRBV6-1	TRBD1	NA	TGTGCCAGCAGTGAAAGGGGGCGGTCTCAAGAGACCCAGTACTTC	CASSERGRSQETQYF
14	TRBJ1-5	TRBV2	NA	NA	TGTGCCAGCAGTGGGGATTATTTGAATCAGCCCCAGCATTTT	CASSGDYLNQPQHF
12	TRBJ2-7	TRBV3-1/TRBV3-2	NA	NA	TGTGCCAGCGGCATGAGTCCTTACGAGCAGTACTTC	CASGMSPYEQYF
14	TRBJ2-1	TRBV3-1/TRBV3-2	NA	NA	TGTGCCAGCAGCCAAAGGGGAGGGGGTGGTGAGCAGTTCTTC	CASSQRGGGGEQFF
13	TRBJ2-3	TRBV9	NA	few	TGTGCCAGCAGCGTACTCCCCAGGGATACGCAGTATTTT	CASSVLPRDTQYF
15	TRBJ1-1	TRBV21-1	NA	NA	TGTGCCAGCAGCAAAGATACGGGGGCGCGGACTGAAGCTTTCTTT	CASSKDTGARTEAFF
17	TRBJ1-2	TRBV18	NA	once	TGTGCCAGCTCACCGGAGTTACAGGAAGCGACTAACTATGGCTACACCTTC	CASSPELQEATNYGYTF
15	TRBJ1-5	TRBV7-2	NA	NA	TGTGCCAGCAGCTTAGGAAACAGGGCGGGTCAGCCCCAGCATTTT	CASSLGNRAGQPQHF
15	TRBJ2-2	TRBV5-1	TRBD2	NA	TGCGCCAGCAGCCCACTAGCGGCGAACACCGGGGAGCTGTTTTTT	CASSPLAANTGELFF
16	TRBJ2-5	TRBV18	TRBD1	NA	TGTGCCAGCTCACCACCGACCACAGGGGGCTCGGAGACCCAGTACTTC	CASSPPTTGGSETQYF
12	TRBJ2-5	TRBV30	TRBD1	NA	TGTGCCTGGGACAGGGGCGTGGAGACCCAGTACTTC	CAWDRGVETQYF
11	TRBJ2-5	TRBV20-1	NA	NA	TGCAGTGCTAGGCCTGAAGAGACCCAGTACTTC	CSARPEETQYF
13	TRBJ1-5	TRBV30	NA	NA	TGTGCCTGGAGTACGGGGGGGGTTCAGCCCCAGCATTTT	CAWSTGGVQPQHF
18	TRBJ2-2	TRBV11-3	NA	once	TGTGCCAGCAGCCCCTCATCAGTGACAGTATCGAACACCGGGGAGCTGTTTTTT	CASSPSSVTVSNTGELFF
14	TRBJ1-2	TRBV9	TRBD1	NA	TGTGCCAGCAGCGTACGGACAGGGGGCTCTGGCTACACCTTC	CASSVRTGGSGYTF
13	TRBJ2-5	TRBV29-1	NA	NA	TGCAGCGTTGGTCATCCCGGAGGAGAGACCCAGTACTTC	CSVGHPGGETQYF
12	TRBJ2-7	TRBV5-1	TRBD2	NA	TGCGCCAGCAGTAGCGGGTCCTACGAGCAGTACTTC	CASSSGSYEQYF
14	TRBJ2-7	TRBV3-1/TRBV3-2	TRBD2	few	TGTGCCAGCAGCCGGACTAGCAGAACCTACGAGCAGTACTTC	CASSRTSRTYEQYF
11	TRBJ1-1	TRBV10-2	NA	NA	TGCGCCAGCAGTCCAGGGTCTGAAGCTTTCTTT	CASSPGSEAFF
14	TRBJ1-2	TRBV6-5	NA	once	TGTGCCAGCAGCCGGGACGGGCTTAACTATGGCTACACCTTC	CASSRDGLNYGYTF
17	TRBJ2-2	TRBV3-1/TRBV3-2	TRBD2	NA	TGTGCCAGCAGCCAAGTCGCGGGGGGCCCGAACACCGGGGAGCTGTTTTTT	CASSQVAGGPNTGELFF
16	TRBJ2-5	TRBV6-1	NA	NA	TGTGCCAGCAGTGAAGGGAGGGGGTTAGGGCAAGAGACCCAGTACTTC	CASSEGRGLGQETQYF
15	TRBJ1-2	TRBV3-1/TRBV3-2	NA	NA	TGTGCCAGCAGCCAAGGGCGCCAGGGGTATAGGGGCTACACCTTC	CASSQGRQGYRGYTF
14	TRBJ1-6	TRBV5-1	TRBD1	NA	TGCGCCAGCAGCGCCGGACAGGGTAATTCACCCCTCCACTTT	CASSAGQGNSPLHF
19	TRBJ2-3	TRBV4-3	NA	NA	TGCGCCAGCAGCCAAGATGACCCCAGGGGTAGGACTAGCACAGATACGCAGTATTTT	CASSQDDPRGRTSTDTQYF